Each of the 24 T cell receptor beta chains below was sequenced from the same sample in a study of blood T cell repertoires in COVID-19. Profiling relied on immunoSEQ multiplex PCR, and the TCRdb table lists in-frame clones only, not all of them. The sample includes approximately 60,000 clones, 85% to 90% seen only once; the top ten take roughly 3.2%. The sequenced sample consisted of peripheral blood. These receptors all come from a man aged 50-59 years with active COVID-19.

The V gene is TRBV24-1, the J gene TRBJ1-2, with TRBD1 as a possible D gene (5 bases). Trimming removed 2 bases at V and 4 bases at J, with 7 bases between. This CDR3 contains 13 residues. Germline V gives CDR1 KGHDR, CDR2 SFDVKD. The CDR3 DNA follows: TGTGCCACCAGTGATTGGGGGGGCTATGGCTACACCTTC. This translates into CATSDWGGYGYTF.

The rearrangement uses TRBV7-2 and TRBJ2-5; TRBD2 matches at 9 bases. This CDR3 comprises 15 residues. The germline V gene has CDR1 SGHTA and CDR2 FQGNSA. V was pared by 1 base and J by 5 bases, with 5 bases of the junction left unmatched. CDR3 loop: CASSLGGRAAETQYF. The CDR3 nucleotides read TGTGCCAGCAGCTTAGGCGGGAGGGCCGCGGAGACCCAGTACTTC.

V and J are TRBV24-1 and TRBJ2-1; TRBD2 is a possible D gene (5 bases). Trimming left V 5 bases short and J 8 bases short, with 21 bases between. Germline-derived CDR1 and CDR2 are KGHDR and SFDVKD. The CDR3 sequence is 16 residues long. CDR3 sequence (DNA): TGTGCCACCAGTGTCGAACGAGGGAAAAGTTGGGATGAGCAGTTCTTC. Translating it yields CATSVERGKSWDEQFF.

V gene TRBV28 combines with J gene TRBJ1-1; D is unclear. This CDR3 spans 11 amino acids. Germline values: CDR1 MDHEN, CDR2 SYDVKM. Trimming left V 11 bases short and J 3 bases short, with 10 bases between. This CDR3 reads CASLMYTEAFF. The CDR3 coding sequence is TGTGCCTCCTTAATGTACACTGAAGCTTTCTTT.

J is TRBJ1-4 and V is TRBV11-3; a possible D gene is TRBD1 (6 bases). V was trimmed by 5 bases and J by 6 bases, leaving 22 bases between them. This CDR3 has 17 residues. Germline CDR1 reads SGHNT; CDR2 reads YENEEA. CDR3 amino acids: CASSHTSGAPLDEKLFF. The DNA for the CDR3 is TGTGCCAGCAGCCATACCTCAGGGGCGCCCCTGGATGAAAAACTGTTTTTT. The full variable domain, its missing parts supplied by reference TRBV11-3 and TRBJ1-4, is EAGVVQSPRYKIIEKKQPVAFWCNPISGHNTLYWYLQNLGQGPELLIRYENEEAVDDSQLPKDRFSAERLKGVDSTLKIQPAELGDSAVYLCASSHTSGAPLDEKLFFGSGTQLSVL.

V gene TRBV18 combines with J gene TRBJ1-1; D gene ambiguous. V lost 2 bases to trimming and J lost 0 bases, with 7 bases between them. CDR1 and CDR2 from the germline V gene are KGHSH and LQKENI. This CDR3 is built from 14 residues. This CDR3 is CASSPVAVNTEAFF. CDR3 nucleotides: TGTGCCAGCTCACCAGTGGCGGTGAACACTGAAGCTTTCTTT.

This chain uses TRBV30 with TRBJ2-7; D is uncertain. This CDR3 region has 13 residues. Germline lookup yields CDR1 GTSNPN and CDR2 SVGIG (reference sequence). Trimming took 2 bases from V and 0 from J, leaving 8 bases between them. The CDR3 sequence is CAWSRQDSYEQYF. DNA of the CDR3: TGTGCCTGGAGTCGGCAGGACTCCTACGAGCAGTACTTC.

This chain joins TRBV2 and TRBJ2-7; 8 nucleotides match TRBD2. CDR1 and CDR2 from the germline V gene are SNHLY and FYNNEI. The CDR3 length is 14 residues. V was clipped by 9 bases and J by 4 bases; unmatched bases: 11. The CDR3 DNA reads as TGTGCCAGTGTAGCCGGGAGGGTTGATTACGAGCAGTACTTC. Its protein is CASVAGRVDYEQYF.

The gene calls are TRBV10-3 and TRBJ1-2, with 9 bases aligning to TRBD1. Germline V gene lookup returns CDR1 ENHRY and CDR2 SYGVKD. The CDR3 loop spans 14 amino acids. Unmatched junction bases numbered 15, after V lost 6 bases and J lost 13 bases. CDR3 sequence reads: CAIRDLPGQGVATF. Here the CDR3 DNA reads TGTGCCATCAGGGACCTACCGGGACAGGGAGTCGCCACCTTC.

The rearrangement joins TRBV2 to TRBJ2-2, with TRBD1 matching 8 bases. The length of the CDR3 is 14 residues. Germline CDR1 and CDR2: SNHLY and FYNNEI. After removal of 8 bases from V and 7 bases from J, the junction contained 9 bases not matched to a gene. The chain's CDR3 is CASSPDREYGELFF. The CDR3 nucleotides read TGTGCCAGCTCTCCGGACAGGGAGTACGGGGAGCTGTTTTTT.

The J gene is TRBJ1-1, the V gene TRBV20-1; D may be TRBD1 (5 bases). The germline gives CDR1 DFQATT, CDR2 SNEGSKA (reference sequence). Trimming removed 3 bases at V and 4 bases at J, with 12 bases between. CDR3 size: 13 residues. The CDR3 protein is CSASPGVITEAFF. The CDR3 DNA sequence: TGCAGTGCTAGTCCGGGGGTGATCACTGAAGCTTTCTTT.

The V gene is TRBV4-1, the J gene TRBJ1-1; TRBD1 is a possible D gene (5 bases). The V gene lost 0 bases and the J gene lost 7 bases, with 18 bases spanning the gap. CDR1 and CDR2 (germline): MGHRA, YSYEKL. The CDR3 is 16 amino acids. The CDR3, as DNA: TGCGCCAGCAGCCAAGAAAGGATCGGGGGAGTCCTTGAAGCTTTCTTT. This translates into CASSQERIGGVLEAFF.

The rearrangement joins TRBV7-3 to TRBJ2-3, with D maybe TRBD1 (5 bases). There are 14 residues in the CDR3. Germline CDR1 reads SGHTA; CDR2 reads FQGTGA. Trimming removed 2 bases at V and 2 bases at J, with 8 bases between. CDR3 protein: CASSLDSSTDTQYF. For the CDR3, the DNA is TGTGCCAGCAGCTTAGACAGTTCCACAGATACGCAGTATTTT.

This chain connects TRBV6-5 to TRBJ2-7, with D perhaps matching TRBD2 (6 bases). The CDR3 is made up of 14 amino acids. Germline CDR1 is MNHEY and CDR2 is SVGAGI. Between the trimmed V and J ends, which lost 5 bases and 1 base, there was a span of 12 bases. The CDR3 protein is CASSPGTYSYEQYF. Here the CDR3 DNA reads TGTGCCAGCAGTCCTGGGACTTATTCCTACGAGCAGTACTTC.

V and J are TRBV6-4 and TRBJ2-3, with TRBD2 matching over 10 bases. Germline V gene lookup returns CDR1 MRHNA and CDR2 SNTAGT. This CDR3 is 16 amino acids long. Trimming removed 8 bases from V and 2 bases from J; junction bases left unmatched: 10. CDR3 sequence: CASAAPSGSPTDTQYF. CDR3 DNA: TGTGCCAGCGCAGCCCCTAGCGGGAGCCCCACAGATACGCAGTATTTT.

J is TRBJ2-3 and V is TRBV5-1; 8 bases fit TRBD2. With V trimmed by 4 bases and J by 0 bases, 7 bases remained unmatched. The germline CDR1 and CDR2 sequences are SGHRS and YFSETQ. The length of the CDR3 is 16 residues. The CDR3 here is CASSPVAGTSTDTQYF. The CDR3 region has the DNA TGCGCCAGCAGCCCGGTAGCGGGGACTAGCACAGATACGCAGTATTTT.

V and J are TRBV4-1 and TRBJ2-7; a possible D gene is TRBD2 (5 bases). The CDR3 length is 14 residues. Germline CDR1 and CDR2: MGHRA and YSYEKL. Trimming cost V 4 bases and J 2 bases, with 12 bases left between them. In nucleotides, the CDR3 is TGCGCCAGCAGCCCGAGGGAAGGACCCTACGAGCAGTACTTC. Its translation: CASSPREGPYEQYF.

The V and J genes are TRBV6-5 and TRBJ2-5; a weak D match, TRBD1 (6 bases). CDR1 is MNHEY and CDR2 is SVGAGI in the germline V gene. The CDR3 extends over 13 amino acids. The germline V and J ends were trimmed by 6 bases and 5 bases, with 13 bases remaining between them. The CDR3 DNA reads as TGTGCCAGCAGAACGGACAGCCGGGAGACCCAGTACTTC. It codes for CASRTDSRETQYF.

The chain joins TRBV9 to TRBJ2-2; possible D gene TRBD2, 6 bases. The CDR3 sequence is 16 residues long. V was trimmed by 0 bases and J by 3 bases, leaving 12 bases between them. The V gene's germline CDR1 is SGDLS and CDR2 YYNGEE. Written as DNA, the CDR3 is TGTGCCAGCAGCGTAGGGGTAGCGGAGGACACCGGGGAGCTGTTTTTT. Translating it yields CASSVGVAEDTGELFF.

The CDR3 bases are TGTGCCAGCAGGGCATGGGGGGGTCCGGCCCAAAATTCACCCCTCCACTTT. Protein sequence: CASRAWGGPAQNSPLHF. This chain links TRBV2 with TRBJ1-6; TRBD1 might be the D (5 bases). This CDR3 comprises 17 residues. CDR1 SNHLY and CDR2 FYNNEI come from the germline V gene. Trimming shortened V by 6 bases and J by 7 bases, and 22 bases separated the two germline ends.

The CDR3 sequence: CASSTTGDQETQYF. CDR3 bases: TGCGCCAGCAGTACCACAGGGGACCAAGAGACCCAGTACTTC. The V gene is TRBV10-1, the J gene TRBJ2-5, with TRBD1 matching over 7 bases. This CDR3 spans 14 amino acids. The V segment lost 5 bases and the J segment 0 bases; nucleotides outside the gene matches: 3. The germline CDR1 and CDR2 sequences are WNHNN and SYGVQD (reference sequence).

This clone was found a few times. This chain uses TRBV5-1 with TRBJ1-2; 9 bases fit TRBD1. Germline lookup yields CDR1 SGHRS and CDR2 YFSETQ. With 0 bases clipped from V and 5 bases from J, the junction kept 8 bases outside the gene matches. This CDR3 contains 16 residues. The CDR3 reads CASSLDTTGGRYGYTF. As DNA, the CDR3 is TGCGCCAGCAGCTTGGATACGACAGGGGGAAGGTATGGCTACACCTTC.

CDR3 bases: TGTGCCAGCAGCTCCCCTCGGGCGGGAGGGCCAATGGGAGATACGCAGTATTTT. This codes for CASSSPRAGGPMGDTQYF. This chain links TRBV7-3 with TRBJ2-3; 9 bases fit TRBD2. Germline V gene sequence: CDR1 SGHTA, CDR2 FQGTGA. Trimming cost V 4 bases and J 5 bases; bases outside gene matches: 16. This CDR3 spans 18 amino acids.

This clone was recorded once. The chain links TRBV6-5 to TRBJ1-4, with 10 bases lining up with TRBD1. This CDR3 is built from 15 residues. Looked up from germline, CDR1 is MNHEY and CDR2 is SVGAGI. V lost 5 bases and J lost 8; bases outside the gene matches: 8. The CDR3 nucleotides read TGTGCCAGCAGTACCTGGACAGGGGGAAGGGAAAAACTGTTTTTT. As protein: CASSTWTGGREKLFF.